The clone carrying this TCR beta chain has only a few counts. PCR used 60 Vbeta primers and 13 Jbeta primers. Here immunoSEQ multiplex PCR was the method, and the copy in TCRdb shows in-frame clones only, minus some. In the table there are fewer than 110,000 clones, approximately 75% of which are singletons. This record comes from a study of cytomegalovirus exposure and HLA in healthy donors. The junction had 4 bases not matched to a gene; V was cut back by 5 bases and J by 8 bases. CDR3 length: 12 residues. Germline values: CDR1 SGHVS, CDR2 FQNEAQ. The sequencing sample was made of PBMCs. V usage is TRBV7-8 and J usage is TRBJ1-2; 8 nucleotides match TRBD1. The sequence came from a woman in her thirties or forties in good health and CMV-seronegative. CDR3 sequence (DNA): TGTGCCAGCAGCCCAGGGGGCGGGGGCTACACCTTC. Protein sequence: CASSPGGGGYTF.